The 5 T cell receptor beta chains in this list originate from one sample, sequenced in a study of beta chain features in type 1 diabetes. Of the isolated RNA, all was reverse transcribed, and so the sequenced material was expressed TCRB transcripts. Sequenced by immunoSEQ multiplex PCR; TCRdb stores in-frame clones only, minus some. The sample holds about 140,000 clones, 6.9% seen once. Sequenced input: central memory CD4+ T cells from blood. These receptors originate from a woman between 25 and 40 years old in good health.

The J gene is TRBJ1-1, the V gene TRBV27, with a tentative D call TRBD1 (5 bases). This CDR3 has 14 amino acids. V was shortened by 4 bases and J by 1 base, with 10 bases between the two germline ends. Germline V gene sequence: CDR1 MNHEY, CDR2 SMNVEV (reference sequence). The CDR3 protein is CASSSAGRNTEAFF. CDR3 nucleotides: TGTGCCAGCAGTTCGGCAGGGCGGAACACTGAAGCTTTCTTT.

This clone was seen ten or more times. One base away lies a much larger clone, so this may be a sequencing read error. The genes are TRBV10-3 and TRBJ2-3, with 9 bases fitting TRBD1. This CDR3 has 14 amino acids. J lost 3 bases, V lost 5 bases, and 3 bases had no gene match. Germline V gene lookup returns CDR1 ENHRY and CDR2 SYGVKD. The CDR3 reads CAISSGTGTDTQYF. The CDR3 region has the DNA TGTGCCATCAGTTCCGGGACAGGGACAGATACGCAGTATTTT.

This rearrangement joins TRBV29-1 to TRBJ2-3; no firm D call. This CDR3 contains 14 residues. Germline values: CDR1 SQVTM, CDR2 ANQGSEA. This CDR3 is CSADLAEGTDTQYF. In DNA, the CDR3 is TGCAGTGCCGACTTGGCTGAGGGCACAGATACGCAGTATTTT.

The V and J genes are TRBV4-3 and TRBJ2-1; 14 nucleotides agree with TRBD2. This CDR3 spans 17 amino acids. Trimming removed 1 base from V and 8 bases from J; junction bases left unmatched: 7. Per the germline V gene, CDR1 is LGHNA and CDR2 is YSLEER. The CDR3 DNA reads TGCGCCAGCAGCCAAGCGAGACTGGGACTAGCGGGAGATGAGCAGTTCTTC. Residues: CASSQARLGLAGDEQFF.

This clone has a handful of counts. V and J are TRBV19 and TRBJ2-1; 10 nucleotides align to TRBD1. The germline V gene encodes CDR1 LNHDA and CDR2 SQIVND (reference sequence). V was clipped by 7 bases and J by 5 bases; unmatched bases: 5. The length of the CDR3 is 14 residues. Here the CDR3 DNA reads TGTGCCAGTAAAGACAGGGGGCTTAACAATGAGCAGTTCTTC. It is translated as CASKDRGLNNEQFF.